This TCR beta chain was observed in a study of CD8+ T cells in alopecia areata. Study information: Twice a day, 5 to 10 mg of oral tofacitinib was administered to treated patients. A 6-month period off drug followed tofacitinib, which lasted 6 to 18 months.

CDR1 is MGHRA, CDR2 YSYEKL, per germline. Trimming removed 1 base at V and 6 bases at J, with 21 bases between. This CDR3 spans 17 amino acids. Note on this clone: Its cognate antigen is unknown.

Whole-study findings and limits: Normal scalp had lower clonality than lesional scalp, with alopecia totalis/universalis lesions showing this most strongly.

Collected material from alopecia areata patients comprised lesional scalp punch biopsies and peripheral blood. cDNA prepared by RNA extraction and subsequent reverse transcription served as the template for sequencing. Using immunoSEQ multiplex PCR, the repertoire was profiled, and TCRdb retains in-frame clones only, with some absent. Among 150,000 or so clones listed, 40% to 60% were seen once. The gene calls are TRBV4-1 and TRBJ1-2; D is perhaps TRBD1 (5 bases). This TCR derives from a human donor with alopecia areata. The sequencing here drew on CD8+ T cells sorted from blood, taken at week 0. The CDR3 reads CASSQADLRRGKDGYTF. For the CDR3, the DNA is TGCGCCAGCAGCCAAGCCGATCTAAGGAGGGGAAAGGATGGCTACACCTTC.